Listed below are T cell receptor beta chains from one sample, sequenced in a study of CD8+CD57+ T cells in acquired aplastic anemia. TCRdb reprocessed the reads with MiXCR, giving one entry per CDR3 protein. The sample yields 270,000 or so distinct CDR3 sequences, approximately 82% seen once. Material: sorted CD4+, CD8+, or CD8+CD57+ T cells (not recorded which) from PBMCs. These receptors came from a human donor with aplastic anemia. CDR3s include the opening cysteine and the closing phenylalanine or tryptophan.

v_call | cdr3_aa
TRBV7-9 | CASNYRDSNEQFF
TRBV11-3 | CASSLTGGEQINEKLFF
TRBV7-2 | CASSLALAGTSEAFF
TRBV6-6 | CASSYQIYNYGYTF
TRBV7-9 | CASSEWGGYGANVF
TRBV7-2 | CASSLRPGGLKWNTGELFF
TRBV7-3 | CASSLTAGPATLHF
TRBV24-1 | CATGYGQGNYEQYF
TRBV24-1 | CATLAGDTAGRFF
TRBV19 | CASRTRDNSYNEQFF
TRBV20-1 | CSARSRARKNTEAFF
TRBV5-5 | CASSLRLGGLDYGYTF
TRBV7-8 | CASSLAGTADTEDFF
TRBV7-8 | CASSLAGAPGTQYF
TRBV2 | CASSLASSYGAYVPAF
TRBV7-8 | CASSLGLADTEPQYF
TRBV2 | CASKPFRDAGTEVFF
TRBV29-1 | CSVRSGISHEQYF
TRBV2 | CSTSGWGRKNTEAFF
TRBV7-3 | CASSIRRGGEKPFF
TRBV29-1 | CSVEAPSGRARNEQFF
TRBV11-2 | CASTSRWQGGNEQFF
TRBV25-1 | CASSRGEQFF
TRBV16 | CASSQSAETQYF
TRBV27 | CASSLYSGHIYNEQFF
TRBV6-5 | CASSDNGNTIYF
TRBV5-8 | CASSFTGDPKDGYTF
TRBV7-8 | CASSPTGGAYGQYF
TRBV20-1 | CSATTGGRSDTQYF
TRBV7-9 | CASSRLDSETEGF
TRBV9 | CASSGEDRQGYAKNIQYF
TRBV19 | CASSVALADYNEQFF
TRBV10-2 | CASTPTGAGSVDTQYF
TRBV7-2 | CASSLSGAPTDTQYF
TRBV5-5 | CASSSDQGGYEQYF
TRBV20-1 | CSAVDRGSLKAFF
TRBV7-2 | CASSSGVEGGQFF
TRBV10-1 | CASSDRAASTDTQYF
TRBV9 | CASSEAPGPATQYF
TRBV7-9 | CASSHPGASGNHAQHF
TRBV11-3 | CASSLDLTELRYTF
TRBV9 | CASSVEDDEQFFAFF
TRBV7-7 | CAVLGAGNIQYF
TRBV2 | CASRSGVTAVQLF
TRBV20-1 | CSAIGTGYEQYF
TRBV7-3 | CASSLGVGKGQETQYF
TRBV7-8 | CASSLAGGHDTQYAFF
TRBV7-7 | CASSFDIQENQHFF
TRBV7-6 | CASSSQSSGRRDLQFF
TRBV7-2 | CASSGPGSSDYTYF
TRBV7-8 | CASSLAGQRSNQCYTF
TRBV7-8 | CASSVSYSNHPQHF
TRBV9 | CASSLTARTSSF
TRBV29-1 | CSVGQGAGFNTGELFF
TRBV15 | CATSWWASGGEQFF
TRBV19 | CASASGREKLFF
TRBV7-2 | CASSLASGNGTTQF
TRBV25-1 | CASSESGVVSTEQYF
TRBV7-8 | CASSLGGERGAEETQYF
TRBV2 | CAISGQGEAFF